The sequence of this T cell receptor beta chain was determined in a study of immune heterogeneity within non-small cell lung tumors (dated by TCRdb to 2016 to 2019). Context from the whole study: Histology comprised several squamous cell carcinomas, roughly ten non-squamous carcinomas and 1 tumor not otherwise specified. The study combined whole-exome sequencing, RNA-seq and TCR beta repertoire sequencing of multiple spatially distinct regions from each NSCLC tumor to examine intratumoral immune heterogeneity. TCR repertoire analysis included 57 tumor loci from 15 patients, whereas transcriptome data included only 40 to 45 loci from 11 to 13 patients. Neoantigen binding to each patient's HLA alleles was predicted with netMHCpan-3.0 for mutant peptides of 8 to 11 amino acids.

This clonotype was picked up a small number of times. Its specific antigen is unknown. Per-base quality was not reported, and no clone a single base away is much larger than it. General study outcomes and caveats: Within a patient, the same dominant CDR3B clonotypes appeared at multiple loci, but different tumor locations also contained unique high-frequency clones. A statistically significant but moderate positive correlation (R around 0.33) was observed between local T-cell repertoire clonality and local tumor mutational burden. For the most part, high-frequency TCR beta clonotypes differed from one individual patient to another.

A multiplex PCR system amplified the TCR beta CDR3 region, with a first 10-cycle round using 32 V-gene forward and 13 J-gene reverse primers. The first PCR round used a QIAGEN Multiplex PCR Kit, and the primer sequences were filed in Chinese patent CN105087789A. Illumina universal primers were attached in a second round of PCR run with the Phusion High-Fidelity PCR Kit. Paired-end sequencing of TCR libraries was carried out on the Illumina HiSeq X Ten platform at a read length of 151 bp. As for how the authors treated the data: Cutadapt was used to discard reads without multiplex PCR primers, PEAR merged the read pairs, and MiXCR with default settings called the CDR3 regions. Repertoire diversity was assessed by Shannon entropy, and clonality was calculated as one minus the Shannon entropy divided by the ln of the count of productive unique sequences. A clonotype counted as a dominant or high-frequency T-cell clone when its frequency was 0.5% or higher. Clones were called with MiXCR by TCRdb after fastp trimmed the public reads at Q25, and only in-frame beta chains were retained. Under each unique CDR3 protein, matching rows form one entry showing the most common genes and DNA. The V and J calls here are based on TCRdb, not the publication. The sample table lists 9,500 to 12,000 distinct CDR3 sequences, approximately 18% of them with a count of one. The ten top clones hold roughly 3.8% of the sample.

At the junction V is shortened by 8 bases and J by 3 bases, with 11 bases in between. Sequences MDHEN (CDR1) and SYDVKM (CDR2) are obtained from the germline V gene. The CDR3 holds 12 amino acids from the cysteine to the phenylalanine. Here the CDR3 DNA is all that survives: 36 bases in frame from base 1. Genomic DNA was extracted from bulk tumor tissue and used as the TCR template, and approximately 600 ng gDNA was amplified per sample. During surgery, multiple biopsies were taken from each primary tumor, with sampling sites spaced as far apart as possible within the tumor mass. The study cohort was described as untreated, and the patients were newly diagnosed NSCLC cases having curative surgery. Donors were some 15 newly diagnosed non-small cell lung cancer patients undergoing surgery with curative intent. The resected tumor masses were reviewed by two independent pathologists. Only high-quality DNA and RNA samples were carried forward to sequencing.

Recombination linked TRBV28 to TRBJ2-7, with no confidently assigned D gene. Material: lung tumor tissue. This clonotype was obtained from a man between 60 and 75 years old with non-small cell lung cancer. The nucleotides read TGTGCCAGCCACACAGATGACTACGAGCAGTACTTC. Translated, this is CASHTDDYEQYF.